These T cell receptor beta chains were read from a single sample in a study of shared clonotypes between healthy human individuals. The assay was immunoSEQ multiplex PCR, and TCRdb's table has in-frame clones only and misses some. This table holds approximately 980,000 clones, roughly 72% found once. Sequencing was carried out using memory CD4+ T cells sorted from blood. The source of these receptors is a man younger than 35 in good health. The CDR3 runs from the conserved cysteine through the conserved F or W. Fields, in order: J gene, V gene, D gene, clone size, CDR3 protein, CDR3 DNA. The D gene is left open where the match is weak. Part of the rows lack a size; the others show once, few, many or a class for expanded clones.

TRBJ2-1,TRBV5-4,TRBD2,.,CASSSTSGRNNEQFF,TGTGCCAGCAGCTCGACTAGCGGGCGCAACAATGAGCAGTTCTTC
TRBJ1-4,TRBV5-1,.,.,CASSRDSGDEKLFF,TGCGCCAGCAGCCGTGACAGTGGGGATGAAAAACTGTTTTTT
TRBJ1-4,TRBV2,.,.,CASGLGAWEKLFF,TGTGCCAGCGGCCTTGGGGCTTGGGAAAAACTGTTTTTT
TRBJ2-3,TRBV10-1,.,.,CASSYGYSGSTDTQYF,TGCGCCAGCTCTTATGGGTATAGCGGTAGCACAGATACGCAGTATTTT
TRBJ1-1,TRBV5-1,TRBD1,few,CASSTGTVNTEAFF,TGCGCCAGCAGCACCGGGACAGTCAACACTGAAGCTTTCTTT
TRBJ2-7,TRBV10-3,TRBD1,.,CAISPGQGNFDEQYF,TGTGCCATCAGCCCCGGACAGGGAAACTTTGACGAGCAGTACTTC
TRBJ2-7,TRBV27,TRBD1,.,CASSRQGKGYEQYF,TGTGCCAGCAGTAGACAGGGAAAAGGTTACGAGCAGTACTTC
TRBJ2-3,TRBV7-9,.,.,CASSLEGTTSTDTQYF,TGTGCCAGCAGCTTAGAGGGAACCACTAGCACAGATACGCAGTATTTT
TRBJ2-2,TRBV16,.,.,CASSQSSVSGELFF,TGTGCCAGCAGCCAATCTAGTGTCTCCGGGGAGCTGTTTTTT
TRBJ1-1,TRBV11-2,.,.,CASSLLGSTEAFF,TGTGCCAGCAGCTTACTGGGGTCCACTGAAGCTTTCTTT
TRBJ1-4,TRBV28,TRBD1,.,CASSAAGTANEKLFF,TGTGCCAGCAGCGCAGCCGGGACAGCGAATGAAAAACTGTTTTTT
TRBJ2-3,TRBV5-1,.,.,CASSQTPTDTQYF,TGCGCCAGCAGTCAGACTCCGACGGATACGCAGTATTTT
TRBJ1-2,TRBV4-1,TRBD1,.,CASSQGTGGTAYGYTF,TGCGCCAGCAGCCAAGGGACCGGGGGGACAGCCTATGGCTACACCTTC
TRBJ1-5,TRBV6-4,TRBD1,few,CAGDRHLGPQHF,TGTGCCGGGGACAGACACCTTGGGCCCCAGCATTTT
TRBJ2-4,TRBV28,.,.,CASSGWSDGKNIQYF,TGTGCCAGCAGTGGATGGAGCGATGGCAAAAACATTCAGTACTTC
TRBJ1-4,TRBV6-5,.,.,CASSSMGGKLFF,TGTGCCAGCAGTTCTATGGGCGGAAAACTGTTTTTT
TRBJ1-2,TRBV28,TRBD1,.,CASSLAGGRGYTF,TGTGCCAGCAGTTTAGCAGGGGGCAGAGGCTACACCTTC
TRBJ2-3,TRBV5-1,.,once,CASSLVSGAGTDTQYF,TGCGCCAGCAGCTTGGTAAGCGGAGCCGGCACAGATACGCAGTATTTT
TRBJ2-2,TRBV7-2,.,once,CASSFTGTGELFF,TGTGCCAGCAGCTTTACGGGCACCGGGGAGCTGTTTTTT
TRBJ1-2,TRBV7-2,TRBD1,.,CASSGTGAVGYGYTF,TGTGCCAGCAGCGGGACAGGGGCGGTCGGCTATGGCTACACCTTC
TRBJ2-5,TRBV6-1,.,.,CASILRFQETQYF,TGTGCCAGCATTCTCAGATTCCAAGAGACCCAGTACTTC
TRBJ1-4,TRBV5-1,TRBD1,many,CASSLRDRGASGGEKLFF,TGCGCCAGCAGCTTGAGGGACAGGGGAGCGAGTGGGGGCGAAAAACTGTTTTTT
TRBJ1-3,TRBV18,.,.,CASSDKVAGNTIYF,TGTGCCAGCTCAGATAAGGTGGCTGGAAACACCATATATTTT
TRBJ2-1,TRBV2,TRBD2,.,CASRELTWTSGSYNEQFF,TGTGCCAGCAGAGAACTAACATGGACTAGCGGTTCCTACAATGAGCAGTTCTTC
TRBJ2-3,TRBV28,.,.,CASSRGGAPGADTQYF,TGTGCCAGCTCGCGAGGGGGGGCCCCCGGGGCAGATACGCAGTATTTT
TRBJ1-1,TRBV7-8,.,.,CASSLGTLRQRFPEAFF,TGTGCCAGCAGCTTAGGGACCCTGCGGCAAAGGTTTCCTGAAGCTTTCTTT
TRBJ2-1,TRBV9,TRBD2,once,CASRGTSGNNEQFF,TGTGCCAGCAGGGGGACTAGCGGGAACAATGAGCAGTTCTTC
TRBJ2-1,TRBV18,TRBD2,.,CASSPASGSYNEQFF,TGTGCCAGCTCACCAGCTAGCGGGAGCTACAATGAGCAGTTCTTC
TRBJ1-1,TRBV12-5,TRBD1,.,CASGRPYGTDNTEAFF,TGTGCTAGTGGACGCCCCTACGGGACAGACAACACTGAAGCTTTCTTT
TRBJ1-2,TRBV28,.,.,CASSSSSGHYGYTF,TGTGCCAGCAGTTCCTCGTCAGGCCACTATGGCTACACCTTC
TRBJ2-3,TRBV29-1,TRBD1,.,CSVTGGTDTQYF,TGCAGCGTGACAGGGGGCACAGATACGCAGTATTTT
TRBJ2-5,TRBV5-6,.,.,CASSYRLQGQETQYF,TGTGCCAGCAGCTATAGACTACAGGGACAAGAGACCCAGTACTTC
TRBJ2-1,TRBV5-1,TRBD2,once,CASSSTATTSGSSYNEQFF,TGCGCCAGCAGCTCCACGGCAACCACTAGCGGGAGCTCCTACAATGAGCAGTTCTTC
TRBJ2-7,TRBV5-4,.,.,CASSLSGQSYEQYF,TGTGCCAGCAGCCTAAGTGGACAGTCCTACGAGCAGTACTTC
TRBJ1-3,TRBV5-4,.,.,CASRSGDRSSGNTIYF,TGTGCCAGCAGATCTGGGGACCGAAGCTCTGGAAACACCATATATTTT
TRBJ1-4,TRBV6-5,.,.,CASRPTTATNEKLFF,TGTGCCAGCAGACCAACGACGGCAACTAATGAAAAACTGTTTTTT
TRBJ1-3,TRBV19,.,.,CASSITVLSGNTIYF,TGTGCCAGTAGTATAACAGTACTCTCTGGAAACACCATATATTTT
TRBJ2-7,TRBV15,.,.,CATSRDRGLPYEQYF,TGTGCCACCAGCAGAGATCGCGGGCTGCCCTACGAGCAGTACTTC
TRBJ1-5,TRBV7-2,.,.,CASSLDVGPQHF,TGTGCCAGCAGCTTAGATGTGGGGCCCCAGCATTTT
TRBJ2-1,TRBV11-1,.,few,CASSLRVSGSYNEQFF,TGTGCCAGCAGCCTAAGAGTATCGGGCTCCTACAATGAGCAGTTCTTC
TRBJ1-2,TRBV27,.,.,CASSYNYLGSGYTF,TGTGCCAGCAGCTATAATTACTTGGGGTCGGGCTACACCTTC
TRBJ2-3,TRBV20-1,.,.,CSASATDTQYF,TGCAGTGCCTCCGCGACCGATACGCAGTATTTT
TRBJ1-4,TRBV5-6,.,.,CASSLRGGSTNEKLFF,TGTGCCAGCAGCTTGAGGGGGGGTTCGACTAATGAAAAACTGTTTTTT
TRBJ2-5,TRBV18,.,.,CASSPGSQETQYF,TGTGCCAGCTCACCGGGCTCCCAAGAGACCCAGTACTTC